A single sample is the source of the 6 T cell receptor beta chains below, sequenced in a study of T cell responses to AZD1222 COVID-19 vaccine (dated by TCRdb to the early 2020s). Interpreted using the paper, the time point label stands for: baseline before first vaccination. The treatment or condition label, as the study defines it: meningococcal conjugate vaccine given as trial control. Library generation was performed with the immunoSEQ multiplex PCR assay. In its TCRdb copy, this immuneACCESS table keeps in-frame sequences only and misses some clones. Where compared with another copy, unresolved V genes explain less than half of these, and the others have no known cause. The sample table holds more than 80,000 clones, of which approximately 86% were seen once. The ten largest clones capture around a tenth of the sample. This sample comprised peripheral blood, obtained on day 0 of MenACWY control vaccination. The receptors were gathered from an adult in good health.

The chain recombines TRBV5-4 with TRBJ1-3, with D possibly matching TRBD1 (5 bases). The CDR3 has 16 amino acids. The germline CDR1 and CDR2 sequences are SGHNT and YYREEE (reference sequence). V was clipped by 3 bases and J by 0 bases, with 13 bases between them. This CDR3 is CASSSSPGFSGNTIYF. CDR3 bases: TGTGCCAGCAGCTCATCTCCAGGGTTCTCTGGAAACACCATATATTTT.

The chain uses TRBV19 and TRBJ1-1; D uncertain. V lost 3 bases and J 8 bases, leaving 10 bases between the germline ends. The CDR3 covers 12 residues. The germline V gene encodes CDR1 LNHDA and CDR2 SQIVND (reference sequence). The CDR3 DNA follows: TGTGCCAGTAGTATGGGCACCTCCGAAGCTTTCTTT. Encoded protein: CASSMGTSEAFF.

This rearrangement joins TRBV3-1 (or the pseudogene TRBV3-2) to TRBJ1-2; maybe TRBD1 (6 bases). The CDR3 is made up of 15 amino acids. V lost 4 bases to trimming and J lost 2 bases, with 14 bases between them. Germline loops: CDR1 LGHDT, CDR2 YNNKEL (reference sequence). Written as DNA, the CDR3 is TGTGCCAGCAGCCGGGACACCCAAGTGAACTATGGCTACACCTTC. Residues: CASSRDTQVNYGYTF.

This chain joins TRBV4-3 and TRBJ2-1, with D possibly matching TRBD2 (7 bases). The CDR3 is 17 amino acids. Germline V gene data show CDR1 as LGHNA and CDR2 as YSLEER. Trimming stripped 0 bases from V and 3 bases from J, with 15 bases between. In DNA form, the CDR3 reads TGCGCCAGCAGCCAAGATGGGGGCGGGGGACTCTACAATGAGCAGTTCTTC. Translation gives CASSQDGGGGLYNEQFF.

In nucleotides, the CDR3 is TGCGCCAGCAGCCAACATAACTTAGGGAGCGGGGGCGACCAAGAGACCCAGTACTTC. This encodes CASSQHNLGSGGDQETQYF. This chain links TRBV4-1 with TRBJ2-5, with 8 bases aligning to TRBD2. CDR1 and CDR2 (germline): MGHRA, YSYEKL. The CDR3 has 19 amino acids. The junction had 14 bases not matched to a gene; V was cut back by 2 bases and J by 0 bases.

The V gene is TRBV9, the J gene TRBJ1-2; D not resolved. The CDR3 sequence is 14 residues long. The V end lost 4 bases, the J end lost 7 bases, and 17 bases lay between the germline ends. Germline CDR1 is SGDLS and CDR2 is YYNGEE. The CDR3 nucleotides are TGTGCCAGCAGCCTTAGTAGGACTAAGGTTGGCTACACCTTC. It is translated as CASSLSRTKVGYTF.